This T cell receptor beta chain was recovered during a study of monozygotic twins with inflammatory bowel disease. As regards this clonotype: What it binds is not known.

Study-wide findings and caveats: Since immunosuppressive treatments differed, patient repertoires may have gained added variability. The analysis yielded no support for one strong signal or clonotype associated with IBD. With inverse Simpson as the measure, TCRbeta diversity was lower in IBD patients than in healthy co-twins.

The unique tags termed UMIs, each holding a 6-nucleotide sample barcode, were added by means of template switching. From its re-call of the 5' RACE reads, TCRdb lists each CDR3 protein once, without DNA. The sample totals about 150,000 distinct CDR3 sequences. The sequenced sample was blood. The TCR sequence derives from a human donor with ulcerative colitis or Crohn's disease, or a healthy co-twin of an affected twin (not recorded which).

CDR3 residues: CASSWDRGPKLNNEQFF. The J gene is TRBJ2-1, the V gene TRBV5-1; with no DNA, the TCRdb D assignment of TRBD1 cannot be verified. This CDR3 is built from 17 residues. In germline, CDR1 is SGHRS, CDR2 YFSETQ.